These 31 T cell receptor beta chains share one sample of origin, sequenced in a study of stem cell transplantation in POMP-related autoinflammatory disease (dated by TCRdb to 2020 to 2022). Sample time point, as interpreted from the label and publication: after hematopoietic stem cell transplant. Preparation of the library involved the immunoSEQ multiplex PCR assay. TCRdb retrieved this table from immuneACCESS and kept in-frame rearrangements only. Not all clones are present; in checked studies, unresolved V genes account for under half, and no reason is known for the remainder. For this sample there are tens of thousands of clones; more than 75% appear just once. The top ten clonotypes cover more than 0.55% of the sample. The sample consisted of CD4+ T cells from PBMCs, taken after stem cell transplantation. The receptors originated from a human patient with POMP-related autoinflammation and immune dysregulation (PRAID). After a transplant, some T cells may be the graft donor's own cells.

The rearrangement links TRBV6-6 to TRBJ1-4, with 7 bases matching TRBD1. V trimming: 7 bases; J trimming: 8 bases; junction bases outside the gene matches: 4. The CDR3 has 12 residues. Looked up from germline, CDR1 is MNHNY and CDR2 is SVGAGI (reference sequence). In DNA, the CDR3 is TGTGCCAGCACAGGGGGTTACGAAAAACTGTTTTTT. Protein sequence: CASTGGYEKLFF.

V usage is TRBV7-9 and J usage is TRBJ1-4, with D possibly TRBD1 on 5 matching bases. The V gene's germline CDR1 is SEHNR and CDR2 FQNEAQ (reference sequence). V was trimmed by 5 bases and J by 6 bases, leaving 13 bases between them. The CDR3 is 14 amino acids. CDR3 sequence reads: CASSPQGSDEKLFF. The CDR3 DNA reads as TGTGCCAGCAGCCCGCAGGGATCTGATGAAAAACTGTTTTTT.

This clone was seen a single time. This chain connects TRBV28 to TRBJ1-4; D call uncertain. Germline CDR1 is MDHEN and CDR2 is SYDVKM. This CDR3 comprises 12 residues. Trimming took off 3 bases at V and 6 bases at J, with 5 bases between the two ends. The CDR3 bases are TGTGCCAGCAGTTTTAGTTATGAAAAACTGTTTTTT. It yields the protein CASSFSYEKLFF.

The rearrangement links TRBV6-5 to TRBJ2-2, with a possible D match to TRBD1 (6 bases). This CDR3 spans 14 amino acids. Germline-derived CDR1 and CDR2 are MNHEY and SVGAGI. Trimming took 5 bases from V and 6 from J, leaving 13 bases between them. CDR3: CASSIQGIAGELFF. The DNA of the CDR3 is TGTGCCAGCAGTATCCAGGGGATCGCCGGGGAGCTGTTTTTT.

V and J are TRBV5-1 and TRBJ2-1, with a weak D call TRBD2 (5 bases). V lost 7 bases and J 0 bases, leaving 17 bases between the germline ends. The germline gives CDR1 SGHRS, CDR2 YFSETQ. The CDR3 length is 16 residues. The CDR3 region has the DNA TGCGCCAGCCTGGGGAAGGACTCGAGCTCCTACAATGAGCAGTTCTTC. Amino acid sequence: CASLGKDSSSYNEQFF.

The rearrangement uses TRBV2 and TRBJ1-5; no firm D call. The CDR3 loop spans 12 amino acids. Germline CDR1 is SNHLY and CDR2 is FYNNEI. Trimming took off 5 bases at V and 6 bases at J, with 8 bases between the two ends. The CDR3: CASSPPGQPQHF. In DNA form, the CDR3 reads TGTGCCAGCAGTCCCCCGGGTCAGCCCCAGCATTTT.

The chain combines TRBV12-3 or TRBV12-4 with TRBJ1-5; D not resolved. The ends were cut back, 1 base at V and 4 bases at J, with 5 bases in the middle. The CDR3 loop spans 13 amino acids. CDR3 in amino acids: CASSLGQNQPQHF. The CDR3 DNA sequence: TGTGCCAGCAGTTTAGGGCAGAATCAGCCCCAGCATTTT.

The genes are TRBV6-6 and TRBJ2-5, with D hard to call. The CDR3 runs 14 residues. Trimming pared 4 bases from V and 5 bases from J, leaving 14 bases between. Germline CDR1 and CDR2: MNHNY and SVGAGI (reference sequence). The CDR3 loop is CASSWSGLGETQYF. The CDR3 coding sequence is TGTGCCAGCAGTTGGTCGGGTTTGGGTGAGACCCAGTACTTC.

The gene calls are TRBV11-2 and TRBJ2-3, with 10 bases aligning to TRBD1. V lost 6 bases, J lost 3 bases, and 3 bases stayed unmatched. Germline CDR1 is SGHAT and CDR2 is FQNNGV. CDR3 length: 14 amino acids. CDR3 protein: CASSRGQGTDTQYF. The CDR3 DNA follows: TGTGCCAGCAGTCGGGGACAGGGGACAGATACGCAGTATTTT.

This sequence joins TRBV5-1 and TRBJ2-2, with a tentative D call TRBD2 (5 bases). The CDR3 contains 15 residues. V was clipped by 4 bases and J by 0 bases, with 10 bases between them. Germline CDR1 reads SGHRS; CDR2 reads YFSETQ. This chain's CDR3 is CASSHSGSNTGELFF. CDR3 in DNA: TGCGCCAGCAGCCACTCGGGGTCGAACACCGGGGAGCTGTTTTTT.

The chain joins TRBV24-1 to TRBJ2-5, with D perhaps matching TRBD1 or TRBD2 (5 bases each). CDR1 and CDR2 from the germline V gene are KGHDR and SFDVKD. V lost 5 bases, J lost 2 bases, and 11 bases lay in between. The CDR3 has 14 amino acids. Written as DNA, the CDR3 is TGTGCCACCAGTGCGAGGGGCGTGCAAGAGACCCAGTACTTC. This gives the protein CATSARGVQETQYF.

The chain has TRBV5-1 and TRBJ2-3; TRBD2 matches at 15 bases. This CDR3 is built from 16 residues. Germline loops: CDR1 SGHRS, CDR2 YFSETQ. V dropped 0 bases and J dropped 5; count of bases not matched to a gene: 1. CDR3: CASSLGTSGGEDTQYF. CDR3 nucleotides: TGCGCCAGCAGCTTGGGGACTAGCGGGGGGGAAGATACGCAGTATTTT.

The chain recombines TRBV3-1 (or the pseudogene TRBV3-2) with TRBJ1-1; TRBD1 agrees at 8 bases. The CDR3 loop spans 13 amino acids. V gave up 6 bases and J gave up 5 bases; unmatched junction bases: 5. CDR1 is LGHDT and CDR2 is YNNKEL in the germline V gene (reference sequence). This chain's CDR3 is CASRLGQVTEAFF. The CDR3 nucleotides read TGTGCCAGCAGATTGGGACAGGTAACTGAAGCTTTCTTT.

V usage is TRBV5-1 and J usage is TRBJ1-3; D unclear. CDR3 length: 15 amino acids. V was clipped by 3 bases and J by 4 bases, with 14 bases between them. CDR1 is SGHRS and CDR2 is YFSETQ in the germline V gene. The CDR3 nucleotides are TGCGCCAGCAGCTCGGCCCTTGGGTTCGGAAACACCATATATTTT. Its translation: CASSSALGFGNTIYF.

The rearrangement links TRBV18 to TRBJ2-1; D is undetermined. Trimming took 3 bases from V and 0 from J, leaving 9 bases between them. The CDR3 covers 15 residues. Looked up from germline, CDR1 is KGHSH and CDR2 is LQKENI. The chain's CDR3 is CASSPRMSSYNEQFF. Written as DNA, the CDR3 is TGTGCCAGCTCACCCCGAATGAGCTCCTACAATGAGCAGTTCTTC.

The chain employs TRBV2 and TRBJ1-4, with D uncertain. Germline V gives CDR1 SNHLY, CDR2 FYNNEI. The CDR3 has 12 residues. Trimming pared 7 bases from V and 5 bases from J, leaving 8 bases between. CDR3 sequence reads: CASTGENEKLFF. The CDR3 bases are TGTGCCAGCACAGGAGAAAATGAAAAACTGTTTTTT. The full variable domain, in which reference TRBV2 and TRBJ1-4 provide the parts outside the CDR3, is EPEVTQTPSHQVTQMGQEVILRCVPISNHLYFYWYRQILGQKVEFLVSFYNNEISEKSEIFDDQFSVERPDGSNFTLKIRSTKLEDSAMYFCASTGENEKLFFGSGTQLSVL.

The rearrangement links TRBV7-8 to TRBJ2-6, with TRBD1 as a possible D gene (5 bases). CDR3 length equals 19 residues. Germline loops: CDR1 SGHVS, CDR2 FQNEAQ. V lost 1 base to trimming and J lost 0 bases, with 16 bases between them. CDR3 nucleotide sequence: TGTGCCAGCAGCTTAGGTCGCGGCAGGGTCCACTCTGGGGCCAACGTCCTGACTTTC. This sequence encodes CASSLGRGRVHSGANVLTF.

The gene calls are TRBV28 and TRBJ2-2, with D unclear. The V end lost 6 bases, the J end lost 2 bases, and 7 bases lay between the germline ends. The length of the CDR3 is 13 residues. Germline V CDR1 and CDR2: MDHEN, SYDVKM. CDR3 in amino acids: CASSYFNTGELFF. The DNA for the CDR3 is TGTGCCAGCAGCTATTTCAACACCGGGGAGCTGTTTTTT.

This chain joins TRBV4-1 and TRBJ2-4; 10 bases are a match to TRBD1. The CDR3 has 17 residues. CDR1 is MGHRA and CDR2 is YSYEKL in the germline V gene. V dropped 3 bases and J dropped 1; count of bases not matched to a gene: 6. The CDR3 DNA follows: TGCGCCAGCAGCCACAGAGGACAGGGGGGTGCCAAAAACATTCAGTACTTC. Protein product: CASSHRGQGGAKNIQYF.

The chain has TRBV4-1 and TRBJ1-6, with 7 bases that match TRBD1. There are 16 residues in the CDR3. Germline trimming cut 1 base from V and 5 bases from J; bases unmatched to any gene: 5. The V gene's germline CDR1 is MGHRA and CDR2 YSYEKL. CDR3 sequence (DNA): TGCGCCAGCAGCCAAGCACCCACAGGGGATAATTCACCCCTCCACTTT. It codes for CASSQAPTGDNSPLHF.

The genes are TRBV18 and TRBJ1-1, with D hard to call. Germline CDR1 reads KGHSH; CDR2 reads LQKENI. The CDR3 totals 15 residues. The V gene lost 3 bases and the J gene lost 1 base, with 12 bases spanning the gap. This CDR3 reads CASSPSRVSNTEAFF. In DNA, the CDR3 is TGTGCCAGCTCACCCTCCCGGGTCTCGAACACTGAAGCTTTCTTT.

This chain connects TRBV10-2 to TRBJ2-1; TRBD1 matches at 7 bases. The ends lost 7 bases at V and 0 bases at J; junction bases unmatched: 3. From germline, CDR1 is WSHSY and CDR2 SAAADI. This CDR3 is 14 amino acids long. Here the CDR3 reads CASKDRLSYNEQFF. The CDR3 DNA is TGCGCCAGCAAGGACAGGCTCTCCTACAATGAGCAGTTCTTC.

The J gene is TRBJ2-2, the V gene TRBV2; D is ambiguous. The V and J ends lost 2 bases and 6 bases respectively, with 10 bases between them. The length of the CDR3 is 14 residues. The germline V gene has CDR1 SNHLY and CDR2 FYNNEI. The CDR3 region has the DNA TGTGCCAGCAGTGAATGGTGGGCCTCCGGGGAGCTGTTTTTT. Amino acid sequence: CASSEWWASGELFF.

The CDR3 reads CASSAQVNYGYTF. DNA of the CDR3: TGTGCCAGCAGCGCCCAGGTAAACTATGGCTACACCTTC. V usage is TRBV9 and J usage is TRBJ1-2; D uncertain. This CDR3 spans 13 amino acids. Germline V CDR1 and CDR2: SGDLS, YYNGEE. Trimming removed 3 bases from V and 2 bases from J, with 8 bases in between. The variable domain in full, with the rest retrieved from reference TRBV9 and TRBJ1-2, is DSGVTQTPKHLITATGQRVTLRCSPRSGDLSVYWYQQSLDQGLQFLIQYYNGEERAKGNILERFSAQQFPDLHSELNLSSLELGDSALYFCASSAQVNYGYTFGSGTRLTVV.

This clone was detected only once. This sequence joins TRBV5-5 and TRBJ2-5, with 9 bases identical to TRBD2. The junction had 6 bases not matched to a gene; V was cut back by 3 bases and J by 3 bases. Per germline, CDR1 SGHKS and CDR2 YYEKEE (reference sequence). This CDR3 has 15 amino acids. Here the CDR3 reads CASSWTGGGEETQYF. In DNA form, the CDR3 reads TGTGCCAGCAGCTGGACGGGCGGGGGGGAAGAGACCCAGTACTTC.

V is TRBV5-4 and J is TRBJ2-1; TRBD2 agrees at 12 bases. Germline V CDR1 and CDR2: SGHNT, YYREEE (reference sequence). The trim removed 3 bases at V and 8 bases at J, leaving 12 bases unmatched. This CDR3 has 17 amino acids. CDR3 residues: CASSSTRSSGGDDEQFF. The CDR3 DNA sequence: TGTGCCAGCAGCTCCACCCGTTCTAGCGGGGGGGACGATGAGCAGTTCTTC. The full variable domain, with the rest looked up from reference TRBV5-4 and TRBJ2-1, is ETGVTQSPTHLIKTRGQQVTLRCSSQSGHNTVSWYQQALGQGPQFIFQYYREEENGRGNFPPRFSGLQFPNYSSELNVNALELDDSALYLCASSSTRSSGGDDEQFFGPGTRLTVL.

This chain uses TRBV6-1 with TRBJ1-2; 8 bases map to TRBD1. The trim removed 2 bases at V and 2 bases at J, leaving 7 bases unmatched. Germline values: CDR1 MNHNS, CDR2 SASEGT. This CDR3 comprises 16 residues. CDR3 DNA sequence: TGTGCCAGCAGTGAAAACTGGGACAGGTTAAACTATGGCTACACCTTC. Its protein is CASSENWDRLNYGYTF.

The rearrangement links TRBV3-1 (or the pseudogene TRBV3-2) to TRBJ1-5; D gene uncertain. CDR1 is LGHDT, CDR2 YNNKEL, per germline (reference sequence). The CDR3 contains 14 residues. The germline V and J ends were trimmed by 4 bases and 5 bases, with 12 bases remaining between them. The CDR3 coding sequence is TGTGCCAGCAGCCCCAATTCGAACTATCAGCCCCAGCATTTT. It encodes CASSPNSNYQPQHF.

The chain employs TRBV7-9 and TRBJ1-2; D is uncertain. Germline CDR1 and CDR2: SEHNR and FQNEAQ (reference sequence). The CDR3 extends over 12 amino acids. Between the trimmed V and J ends, which lost 5 bases and 6 bases, there was a span of 10 bases. CDR3 protein: CASSHERHGYTF. In DNA form, the CDR3 reads TGTGCCAGCAGCCACGAGCGGCATGGCTACACCTTC. The entire variable domain, with the rest obtained from reference TRBV7-9 and TRBJ1-2, is as follows: DTGVSQNPRHKITKRGQNVTFRCDPISEHNRLYWYRQTLGQGPEFLTYFQNEAQLEKSRLLSDRFSAERPKGSFSTLEIQRTEQGDSAMYLCASSHERHGYTFGSGTRLTVV.

J is TRBJ2-2 and V is TRBV7-9; TRBD1 agrees at 7 bases. Germline CDR1 and CDR2: SEHNR and FQNEAQ (reference sequence). Trimming took 5 bases from V and 6 from J; bases not matched to a gene: 6. The CDR3 contains 14 residues. The CDR3 DNA sequence: TGTGCCAGCAGCCCGGGACAGTTCTCCGGGGAGCTGTTTTTT. It encodes CASSPGQFSGELFF.

V is TRBV11-2 and J is TRBJ2-1; possible D gene TRBD2, 5 bases. Deletions cut 10 bases from V and 0 bases from J, with 22 bases between. Germline V CDR1 and CDR2: SGHAT, FQNNGV. The CDR3 contains 17 residues. The CDR3 loop reads CATRPTKRRSSYNEQFF. The CDR3 nucleotides are TGTGCCACCCGTCCCACTAAGCGGAGGAGCTCCTACAATGAGCAGTTCTTC.